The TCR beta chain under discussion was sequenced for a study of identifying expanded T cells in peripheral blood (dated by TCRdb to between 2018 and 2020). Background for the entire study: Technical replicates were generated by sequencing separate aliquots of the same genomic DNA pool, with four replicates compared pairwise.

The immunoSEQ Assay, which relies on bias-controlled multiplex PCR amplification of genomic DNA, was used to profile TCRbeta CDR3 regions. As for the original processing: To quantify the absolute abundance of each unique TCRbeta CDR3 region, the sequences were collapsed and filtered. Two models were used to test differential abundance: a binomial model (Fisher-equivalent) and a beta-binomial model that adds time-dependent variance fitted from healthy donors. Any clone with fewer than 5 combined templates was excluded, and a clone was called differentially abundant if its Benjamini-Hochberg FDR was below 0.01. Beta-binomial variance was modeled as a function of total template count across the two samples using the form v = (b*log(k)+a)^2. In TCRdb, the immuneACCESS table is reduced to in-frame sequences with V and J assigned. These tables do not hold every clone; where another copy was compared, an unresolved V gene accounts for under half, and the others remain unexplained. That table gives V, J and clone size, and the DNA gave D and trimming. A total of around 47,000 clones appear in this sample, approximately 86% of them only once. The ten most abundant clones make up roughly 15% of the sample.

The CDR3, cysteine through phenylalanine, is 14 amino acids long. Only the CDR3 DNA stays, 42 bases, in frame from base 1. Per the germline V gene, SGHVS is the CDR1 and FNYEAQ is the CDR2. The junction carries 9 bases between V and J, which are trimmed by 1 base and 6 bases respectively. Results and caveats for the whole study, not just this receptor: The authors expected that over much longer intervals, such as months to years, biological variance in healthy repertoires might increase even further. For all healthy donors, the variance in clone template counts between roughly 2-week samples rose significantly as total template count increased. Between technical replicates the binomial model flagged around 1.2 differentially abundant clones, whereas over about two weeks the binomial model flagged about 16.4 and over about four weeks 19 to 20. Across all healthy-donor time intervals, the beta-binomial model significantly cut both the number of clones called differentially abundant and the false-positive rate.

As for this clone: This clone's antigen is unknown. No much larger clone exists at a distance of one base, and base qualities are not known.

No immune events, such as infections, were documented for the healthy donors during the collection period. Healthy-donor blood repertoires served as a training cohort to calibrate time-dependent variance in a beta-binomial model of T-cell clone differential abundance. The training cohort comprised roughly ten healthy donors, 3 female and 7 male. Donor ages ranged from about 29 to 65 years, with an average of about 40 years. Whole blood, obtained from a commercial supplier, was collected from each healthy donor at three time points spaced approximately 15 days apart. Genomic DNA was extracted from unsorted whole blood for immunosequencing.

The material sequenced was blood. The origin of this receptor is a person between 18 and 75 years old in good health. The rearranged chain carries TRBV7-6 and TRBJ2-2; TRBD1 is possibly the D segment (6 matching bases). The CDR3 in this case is CASSLVGHAGELFF. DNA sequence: TGTGCCAGCAGCTTAGTGGGACACGCCGGGGAGCTGTTTTTT. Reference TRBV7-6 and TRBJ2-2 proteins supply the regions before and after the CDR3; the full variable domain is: GAGVSQSPRYKVTKRGQDVALRCDPISGHVSLYWYRQALGQGPEFLTYFNYEAQQDKSGLPNDRFSAERPEGSISTLTIQRTEQRDSAMYRCASSLVGHAGELFFGEGSRLTVL.